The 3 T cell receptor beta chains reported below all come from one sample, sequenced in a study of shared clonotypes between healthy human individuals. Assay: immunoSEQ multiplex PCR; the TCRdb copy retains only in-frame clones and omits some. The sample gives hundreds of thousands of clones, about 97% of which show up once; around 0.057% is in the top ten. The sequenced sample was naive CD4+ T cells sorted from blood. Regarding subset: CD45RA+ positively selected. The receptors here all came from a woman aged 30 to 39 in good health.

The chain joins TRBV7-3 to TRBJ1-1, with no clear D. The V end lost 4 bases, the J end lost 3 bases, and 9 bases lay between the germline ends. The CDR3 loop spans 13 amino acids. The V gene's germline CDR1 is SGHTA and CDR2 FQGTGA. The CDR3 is CASSWKRDTEAFF. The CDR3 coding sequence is TGTGCCAGCAGCTGGAAGAGGGACACTGAAGCTTTCTTT.

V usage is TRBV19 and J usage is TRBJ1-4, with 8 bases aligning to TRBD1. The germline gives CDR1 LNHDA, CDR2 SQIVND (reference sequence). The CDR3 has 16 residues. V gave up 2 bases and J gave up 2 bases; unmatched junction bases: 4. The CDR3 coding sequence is TGTGCCAGTAGTATACCCAGGGGGCCGACTAATGAAAAACTGTTTTTT. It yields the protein CASSIPRGPTNEKLFF.

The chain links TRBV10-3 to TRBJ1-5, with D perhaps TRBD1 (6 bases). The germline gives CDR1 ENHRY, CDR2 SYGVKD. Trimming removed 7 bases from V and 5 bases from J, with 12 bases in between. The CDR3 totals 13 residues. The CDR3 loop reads CAIKGEGDQPQHF. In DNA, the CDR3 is TGTGCCATCAAGGGTGAGGGGGATCAGCCCCAGCATTTT.